The 13 T cell receptor beta chains below come from one sample, sequenced in a study of CXCR3-negative and CXCR3-positive naive CD8 T cells. UMI-labeled TRB cDNA libraries were prepared by 5' RACE. TCRdb re-called the 5' RACE reads and catalogs CDR3 proteins one per entry, DNA excluded. This sample's clone table lists 100,000 to 150,000 distinct CDR3 sequences. For these receptors, no antigen is known. Study-wide points: The TRB CDR3s that CXCR3-positive naive cells carried were more hydrophobic than those of CXCR3-negative naive cells.

The sequenced sample was naive CXCR3+ CD8+ T cells from blood. Subset reported: CD45RO-CCR7+CD27+CD95- naive CD8+ T cells expressing CXCR3 (TNR3+). Every receptor here comes from a human donor in good health. Some clones in this sample may be carry-over from other donors' samples.

The genes are TRBV7-9 and TRBJ2-3; TCRdb outputs TRBD1, but without DNA this stays unchecked. This CDR3 contains 17 residues. Germline V gene data show CDR1 as SEHNR and CDR2 as FQNEAQ (reference sequence). The CDR3 protein is CASDWGTRADFTDTQYF.

The V call is TRBV28, the J call TRBJ2-7; TCRdb's assignment of TRBD1 cannot be checked, as there is no DNA. Germline lookup yields CDR1 MDHEN and CDR2 SYDVKM. The CDR3 extends over 19 amino acids. The CDR3 is CASSLSTRPQGQGTHEQYF.

The chain uses TRBV28 and TRBJ2-7; the D gene TCRdb calls, TRBD1, cannot be checked with no DNA. The CDR3 totals 15 residues. CDR1 is MDHEN, CDR2 SYDVKM, per germline. The CDR3 loop reads CASSWGGPASYEQYF.

The chain uses TRBV24-1 and TRBJ2-2; the D gene TCRdb calls, TRBD1, cannot be checked with no DNA. This CDR3 contains 15 residues. Germline-derived CDR1 and CDR2 are KGHDR and SFDVKD. Here the CDR3 reads CATRAEQGRAGELFF.

The J gene is TRBJ2-1, the V gene TRBV4-1; TCRdb outputs TRBD2, but without DNA this stays unchecked. The CDR3 covers 15 residues. From germline, CDR1 is MGHRA and CDR2 YSYEKL. CDR3: CASSQESALYNEQFF.

This chain joins TRBV20-1 and TRBJ2-5; the TCRdb call, TRBD2, lacks DNA for checking. The CDR3 is made up of 19 amino acids. CDR1 is DFQATT, CDR2 SNEGSKA, per germline (reference sequence). Here the CDR3 reads CSARDTGLAGGIGQETQYF.

The genes are TRBV4-1 and TRBJ2-3. The germline V gene encodes CDR1 MGHRA and CDR2 YSYEKL. The CDR3 runs to 13 residues. The CDR3 loop is CASSRTSTDTQYF.

V gene TRBV5-1 combines with J gene TRBJ2-2. The CDR3 totals 15 residues. From germline, CDR1 is SGHRS and CDR2 YFSETQ. This chain's CDR3 is CASSLGMGQPGELFF.

This rearrangement joins TRBV27 to TRBJ2-1. This CDR3 contains 13 residues. Germline CDR1 MNHEY, CDR2 SMNVEV (reference sequence). The CDR3 is CASSFGYNNEQFF.

The chain uses TRBV7-9 and TRBJ2-7; TCRdb proposes TRBD2, but this gene call is untestable without DNA. The CDR3 spans 14 residues. Per germline, CDR1 SEHNR and CDR2 FQNEAQ (reference sequence). The CDR3 is CASSALAGRGEQYF.

The V and J genes are TRBV6-7 and TRBJ1-5; the D call from TCRdb, TRBD1, cannot be confirmed without DNA. TRBV6-7 is sorted into the ORF group, with uncertain function. This CDR3 is built from 15 residues. CDR3: CASLDRDPSNQPQHF.

The rearrangement links TRBV23-1 to TRBJ1-1; TCRdb outputs TRBD1, but without DNA this stays unchecked. TRBV23-1 is treated as an ORF (open reading frame) with a function not yet certain. The CDR3 has 18 residues. CDR3 residues: CASSQSTQGSQGNTEAFF.

The V call is TRBV13, the J call TRBJ2-1; the D call of TRBD2 rests on TCRdb alone, since no DNA is present to check it. In germline, CDR1 is PRHDT, CDR2 FYEKMQ (reference sequence). This CDR3 is 14 amino acids long. This chain's CDR3 is CASSIPGLADEQFF. Based on the CDR3 plus reference TRBV13 and TRBJ2-1, the full variable domain is AAGVIQSPRHLIKEKRETATLKCYPIPRHDTVYWYQQGPGQDPQFLISFYEKMQSDKGSIPDRFSAQQFSDYHSELNMSSLELGDSALYFCASSIPGLADEQFFGPGTRLTVL.